This entry lists 8 T cell receptor beta chains sequenced from one sample in a study of technical replicates of blood from a few donors (dated by TCRdb to about 2017). Receptors were amplified or captured by the immunoSEQ multiplex PCR assay. The source is immuneACCESS, and TCRdb retained only in-frame sequences with V and J called. Part of the clones is not carried over; for the studies checked, unresolved V genes explain less than half of this, and the remainder is unexplained. The sample table contains about 84,000 clones; only one count was recorded for 97% of them. The top ten clones comprise 0.18% of the sample. Sequenced input: T cells isolated from PBMCs. The receptors were gathered from a human donor in good health.

The chain uses TRBV6-6 and TRBJ2-4, with a possible D match to TRBD1 (7 bases). V lost 5 bases and J 2 bases, leaving 13 bases between the germline ends. The CDR3 runs to 15 residues. Germline-derived CDR1 and CDR2 are MNHNY and SVGAGI (reference sequence). CDR3 in amino acids: CASSRQGGTKNIQYF. DNA for the CDR3: TGTGCCAGCAGTCGACAGGGAGGAACCAAAAACATTCAGTACTTC.

This chain uses TRBV7-3 with TRBJ1-2; TRBD1 aligns across 9 bases. J was trimmed by 8 bases and V by 6 bases; bases with no gene match: 13. The CDR3 length is 15 residues. Germline V gene data show CDR1 as SGHTA and CDR2 as FQGTGA. The CDR3 spells CASSERDRDVGGYTF. The CDR3 DNA sequence: TGTGCCAGCAGTGAGCGGGACAGGGACGTTGGAGGCTACACCTTC. Full variable domain (rest looked up from reference TRBV7-3 and TRBJ1-2): GAGVSQTPSNKVTEKGKYVELRCDPISGHTALYWYRQSLGQGPEFLIYFQGTGAADDSGLPNDRFFAVRPEGSVSTLKIQRTERGDSAVYLCASSERDRDVGGYTFGSGTRLTVV.

The V gene is TRBV5-1, the J gene TRBJ2-5; 7 bases agree with TRBD2. Germline CDR1 reads SGHRS; CDR2 reads YFSETQ. The V gene end was trimmed by 6 bases and the J gene end by 2 bases; junction bases not matched to a gene: 10. This CDR3 spans 15 amino acids. CDR3 sequence (DNA): TGCGCCAGCACCTCAACCGGGACTACGCAAGAGACCCAGTACTTC. Translated, it gives CASTSTGTTQETQYF.

V and J are TRBV18 and TRBJ1-5, with a weak D call TRBD1 (6 bases). This CDR3 spans 14 amino acids. Germline V gives CDR1 KGHSH, CDR2 LQKENI. Trimming took 4 bases from V and 4 from J, leaving 11 bases between them. CDR3 coding DNA: TGTGCCAGCTCACAAGAACAGGGAAATCAGCCCCAGCATTTT. As protein: CASSQEQGNQPQHF.

The chain is built from TRBV9 and TRBJ2-5; D uncertain. CDR3 size: 14 residues. V gave up 0 bases and J gave up 2 bases, with 8 bases separating them. CDR1 SGDLS and CDR2 YYNGEE come from the germline V gene. CDR3 region: CASSVGGEQETQYF. The CDR3 DNA reads as TGTGCCAGCAGCGTAGGTGGAGAGCAAGAGACCCAGTACTTC.

V gene TRBV10-3 combines with J gene TRBJ2-1; D is unresolved. There are 15 residues in the CDR3. Trimming left V 6 bases short and J 0 bases short, with 12 bases between. Germline loops: CDR1 ENHRY, CDR2 SYGVKD. In DNA, the CDR3 is TGTGCCATCAGACAAGCGAGGAGCTCCTACAATGAGCAGTTCTTC. This encodes CAIRQARSSYNEQFF.

Only a few counts were recorded for this clone. The chain uses TRBV2 and TRBJ2-2; the match to TRBD1 covers 9 bases. This CDR3 is built from 15 residues. CDR1 is SNHLY, CDR2 FYNNEI, per germline. V dropped 7 bases and J dropped 7; count of bases not matched to a gene: 10. The CDR3 sequence is CASIPTTGGIGELFF. DNA for the CDR3: TGTGCCAGCATCCCAACGACAGGGGGGATCGGGGAGCTGTTTTTT.

This chain joins TRBV5-4 and TRBJ2-7, with a tentative D call TRBD2 (7 bases). This CDR3 has 15 residues. The ends were cut back, 2 bases at V and 0 bases at J, with 12 bases in the middle. Germline V gives CDR1 SGHNT, CDR2 YYREEE (reference sequence). CDR3 sequence reads: CASSLVGGRSYEQYF. DNA of the CDR3: TGTGCCAGCAGCTTAGTCGGGGGGCGCTCCTACGAGCAGTACTTC.